The TCR beta chain under discussion was sequenced for a study of blood T cell repertoires in COVID-19. Recruited during active infection, patients (from Seattle) were subsequently followed longitudinally. In the source study's methods: The assay estimated nucleated cells by amplifying reference gene primers. Generated by immunoSEQ multiplex PCR, the TCRdb table keeps only in-frame clones and is missing some. Clonal size and the V and J genes are those of that table, whereas D and trimming came from the DNA. Among roughly 250,000 clones, approximately 86% were seen once, and the ten largest hold 0.7% to 1%. The CDR3 is 11 residues long. Per germline, CDR1 DFQATT and CDR2 SNEGSKA (reference sequence). V lost 6 bases to trimming and J lost 10 bases, with 13 bases between them. This clone has only one observation.

The chain links TRBV20-1 to TRBJ2-1; maybe TRBD2 (6 bases). Input material: peripheral blood. This clonotype was sampled from a human donor with COVID-19, enrolled during active disease. The donor label of this sample is uncertain. CDR3: CSAMEGREQFF. The CDR3 DNA reads TGCAGTGCAATGGAGGGGAGGGAGCAGTTCTTC.